This entry lists 16 T cell receptor beta chains sequenced from one sample in a study of cytomegalovirus exposure and HLA in healthy donors. The PCR made use of 60 Vbeta and 13 Jbeta primers. Assay used: immunoSEQ multiplex PCR; TCRdb lists only in-frame clones, some missing. The sample consists of roughly 150,000 clones, roughly 80% of them appearing once. Specimen: PBMCs. These receptors were collected from a man aged 18 to 30 in good health and CMV-seropositive.

The chain uses TRBV15 and TRBJ2-7; 9 nucleotides line up with TRBD1. This CDR3 region has 16 residues. J was trimmed by 1 base and V by 1 base; bases with no gene match: 5. Germline V gene lookup returns CDR1 LNHNV and CDR2 YYDKDF (reference sequence). The CDR3 DNA reads TGTGCCACCAGCAGAGCTCAGACAGGGGGTTCCTACGAGCAGTACTTC. This codes for CATSRAQTGGSYEQYF.

This clone has a single count. This rearrangement joins TRBV28 to TRBJ1-5, with D hard to call. Trimming took off 1 base at V and 1 base at J, with 8 bases between the two ends. The CDR3 is made up of 15 amino acids. Germline V lookup: CDR1 MDHEN, CDR2 SYDVKM. CDR3 region: CASSLLPRSNQPQHF. CDR3 nucleotide sequence: TGTGCCAGCAGTTTATTACCACGGAGCAATCAGCCCCAGCATTTT.

The chain couples TRBV27 to TRBJ1-1; 8 positions match TRBD1. Germline V gene data show CDR1 as MNHEY and CDR2 as SMNVEV (reference sequence). V dropped 3 bases and J dropped 3; count of bases not matched to a gene: 6. This CDR3 has 15 residues. CDR3 in DNA: TGTGCCAGCAGTTTGTTCCAGGGGGCAGACACTGAAGCTTTCTTT. Translation gives CASSLFQGADTEAFF.

The chain is built from TRBV9 and TRBJ2-2; TRBD2 aligns across 11 bases. V was clipped by 1 base and J by 0 bases; unmatched bases: 8. The V gene's germline CDR1 is SGDLS and CDR2 YYNGEE. This CDR3 region has 19 residues. CDR3 amino acids: CASSVSGGTSGANTGELFF. Here the CDR3 DNA reads TGTGCCAGCAGCGTAAGTGGGGGGACTAGCGGCGCGAACACCGGGGAGCTGTTTTTT.

This chain joins TRBV4-1 and TRBJ2-1; 11 bases are a match to TRBD2. CDR1 MGHRA and CDR2 YSYEKL come from the germline V gene. The CDR3 length is 17 residues. The J segment lost 7 bases and the V segment lost 2 bases, leaving 10 bases of the junction unmatched. The CDR3 DNA sequence: TGCGCCAGCAGCCAATTCAATAGCGGGAGGGCCGAGAATGAGCAGTTCTTC. It translates to CASSQFNSGRAENEQFF.

Worth noting for this clone: An end of the junction differs from the germline gene, which may be a read error. This chain connects TRBV7-7 to TRBJ1-3, with D unresolved. The CDR3 loop spans 19 amino acids. Germline CDR1 is SSHAT and CDR2 is FNYEAQ (reference sequence). The CDR3 reads CASSPPVREGVETGNTIYF. Written as DNA, the CDR3 is TGTGCTAGCAGCCCTCCGGTGCGGGAGGGAGTTGAGACTGGAAACACCATATATTTT.

The V and J genes are TRBV6-4 and TRBJ2-1; D may be TRBD2 (6 bases). The CDR3 runs 15 residues. CDR1 is MRHNA and CDR2 is SNTAGT in the germline V gene. The V and J ends lost 3 bases and 4 bases respectively, with 13 bases between them. The CDR3 protein is CASSEAEGLYNEQFF. CDR3 coding DNA: TGTGCCAGCAGTGAAGCGGAGGGCCTATACAATGAGCAGTTCTTC.

The genes are TRBV18 and TRBJ1-1; unclear D gene. There are 12 residues in the CDR3. V was cut by 1 base and J by 8 bases, with 8 bases left in between. The germline gives CDR1 KGHSH, CDR2 LQKENI. The CDR3 reads CASSPQVGEAFF. CDR3 bases: TGTGCCAGCTCACCACAGGTCGGGGAAGCTTTCTTT.

The chain joins TRBV2 to TRBJ2-7, with 10 bases aligning to TRBD1. The CDR3 length is 13 residues. CDR1 SNHLY and CDR2 FYNNEI come from the germline V gene. The V gene end was trimmed by 8 bases and the J gene end by 5 bases; junction bases not matched to a gene: 6. The CDR3 DNA reads as TGTGCCAGCGAGGACAGGGGGTTCGACGAGCAGTACTTC. Its translation: CASEDRGFDEQYF.

The gene calls are TRBV28 and TRBJ2-2; the D gene is possibly TRBD2 (7 bases). Germline V lookup: CDR1 MDHEN, CDR2 SYDVKM. The CDR3 consists of 15 residues. V shed 8 bases and J shed 3 bases, with 16 bases lying between them. The CDR3 loop reads CASLPGGADTGELFF. For the CDR3, the DNA is TGTGCCAGCCTCCCTGGGGGGGCAGACACCGGGGAGCTGTTTTTT.

The chain joins TRBV7-9 to TRBJ1-2; the D is unclear. The germline CDR1 and CDR2 sequences are SEHNR and FQNEAQ (reference sequence). CDR3 length: 13 residues. The V end lost 5 bases, the J end lost 6 bases, and 13 bases lay between the germline ends. CDR3 coding DNA: TGTGCCAGCAGCAATGAATGGGCGCATGGCTACACCTTC. Translating gives CASSNEWAHGYTF.

The V and J genes are TRBV27 and TRBJ1-1; D may be TRBD1 (5 bases). The V gene's germline CDR1 is MNHEY and CDR2 SMNVEV (reference sequence). Trimming shortened V by 5 bases and J by 6 bases, and 19 bases separated the two germline ends. CDR3 size: 15 residues. The CDR3 DNA is TGTGCCAGCAGTCCATTGGACGGGGGAAGGGCTGAAGCTTTCTTT. It encodes CASSPLDGGRAEAFF.

CDR3 in amino acids: CASSIGLAGGAGELFF. DNA for the CDR3: TGTGCCAGCAGCATTGGACTAGCGGGGGGCGCCGGGGAGCTGTTTTTT. This chain connects TRBV7-9 to TRBJ2-2, with 14 bases fitting TRBD2. Germline CDR1 and CDR2: SEHNR and FQNEAQ (reference sequence). The CDR3 consists of 16 residues. The junction had 5 bases not matched to a gene; V was cut back by 5 bases and J by 6 bases.

The rearrangement joins TRBV5-1 to TRBJ1-1; D possibly corresponds to TRBD1 (6 bases). CDR3 size: 15 residues. Trimming stripped 4 bases from V and 0 bases from J, with 13 bases between. Germline CDR1 reads SGHRS; CDR2 reads YFSETQ. CDR3 DNA sequence: TGCGCCAGCAGCCCCGGACAGTACATGAACACTGAAGCTTTCTTT. It specifies CASSPGQYMNTEAFF. Combining the CDR3 with reference TRBV5-1 and TRBJ1-1 gives the whole variable domain KAGVTQTPRYLIKTRGQQVTLSCSPISGHRSVSWYQQTPGQGLQFLFEYFSETQRNKGNFPGRFSGRQFSNSRSEMNVSTLELGDSALYLCASSPGQYMNTEAFFGQGTRLTVV.

The chain couples TRBV5-1 to TRBJ2-3; D unresolved. This CDR3 spans 12 amino acids. The germline V and J ends were trimmed by 1 base and 3 bases, with 3 bases remaining between them. Germline V gene data show CDR1 as SGHRS and CDR2 as YFSETQ. The CDR3 coding sequence is TGCGCCAGCAGCTTGCGGACAGATACGCAGTATTTT. Its protein is CASSLRTDTQYF.

This sequence joins TRBV28 and TRBJ1-3; 7 bases fit TRBD1. The CDR3 spans 16 residues. The V gene end was trimmed by 6 bases and the J gene end by 0 bases; junction bases not matched to a gene: 8. The germline gives CDR1 MDHEN, CDR2 SYDVKM. The CDR3 DNA reads as TGTGCCAGCAGGACGGACAGGCCCTCCTCTGGAAACACCATATATTTT. Amino acid sequence: CASRTDRPSSGNTIYF.